This entry lists 4 T cell receptor beta chains sequenced from one sample in a study of blood T cell repertoires in COVID-19 (TCRdb year 2020). The library was generated by the immunoSEQ multiplex PCR assay. TCRdb mirrors the immuneACCESS table, restricted to in-frame sequences. Some clones are absent from its copies; in checked studies, under half trace to an unresolved V gene, and the reason for the others is unknown. This sample holds hundreds of thousands of clones; about 90% were observed only once. The ten largest clones capture around 0.85% of the sample. Material for sequencing was peripheral blood. The receptors come from a man aged 60-69 years with COVID-19, enrolled during active disease.

This chain links TRBV4-1 with TRBJ1-2; 7 nucleotides line up with TRBD1. CDR3 size: 15 residues. Germline loops: CDR1 MGHRA, CDR2 YSYEKL. Trimming at V came to 4 bases and at J to 7 bases, leaving 12 bases not matched to a gene. The CDR3 sequence: CASSPSATGTPGYTF. DNA of the CDR3: TGCGCCAGCAGCCCCTCCGCGACAGGGACTCCTGGCTACACCTTC.

This rearrangement joins TRBV6-5 to TRBJ2-7, with TRBD1 matching 8 bases. CDR3 length equals 14 residues. Trimming removed 3 bases from V and 5 bases from J; junction bases left unmatched: 6. Germline values: CDR1 MNHEY, CDR2 SVGAGI. CDR3 protein: CASSYYGQGHEQYF. In nucleotides, the CDR3 is TGTGCCAGCAGTTATTACGGACAGGGCCACGAGCAGTACTTC.

This chain links TRBV24-1 with TRBJ2-7, with TRBD1 as a possible D gene (6 bases). This CDR3 contains 13 residues. The germline V gene encodes CDR1 KGHDR and CDR2 SFDVKD. The V gene lost 6 bases and the J gene lost 3 bases, with 11 bases spanning the gap. The CDR3 is CATSRGQNYEQYF. DNA of the CDR3: TGTGCCACCAGTCGTGGACAGAACTACGAGCAGTACTTC.

The chain couples TRBV6-2 or TRBV6-3 to TRBJ2-1, with D unresolved. The CDR3 spans 14 residues. The germline gives CDR1 MNHEY, CDR2 SVGEGT. The V and J ends lost 2 bases and 7 bases respectively, with 12 bases between them. The CDR3 region is CASSYARYFNEQFF. The CDR3 bases are TGTGCCAGCAGTTACGCTCGCTACTTTAATGAGCAGTTCTTC.